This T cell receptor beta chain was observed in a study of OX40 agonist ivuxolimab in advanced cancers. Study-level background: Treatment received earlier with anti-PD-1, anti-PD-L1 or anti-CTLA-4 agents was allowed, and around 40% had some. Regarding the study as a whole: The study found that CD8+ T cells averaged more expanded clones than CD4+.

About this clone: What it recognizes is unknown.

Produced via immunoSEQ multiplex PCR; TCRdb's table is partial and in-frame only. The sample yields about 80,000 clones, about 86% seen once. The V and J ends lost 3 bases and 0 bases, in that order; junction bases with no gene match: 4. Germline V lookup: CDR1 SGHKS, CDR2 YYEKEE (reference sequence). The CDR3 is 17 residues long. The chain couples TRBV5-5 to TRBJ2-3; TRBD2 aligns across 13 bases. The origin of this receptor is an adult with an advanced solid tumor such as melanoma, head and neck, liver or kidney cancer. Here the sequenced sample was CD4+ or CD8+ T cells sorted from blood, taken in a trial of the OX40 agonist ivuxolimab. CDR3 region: CASSWTSGGHSTDTQYF. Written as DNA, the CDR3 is TGTGCCAGCAGCTGGACTAGCGGGGGCCATAGCACAGATACGCAGTATTTT.